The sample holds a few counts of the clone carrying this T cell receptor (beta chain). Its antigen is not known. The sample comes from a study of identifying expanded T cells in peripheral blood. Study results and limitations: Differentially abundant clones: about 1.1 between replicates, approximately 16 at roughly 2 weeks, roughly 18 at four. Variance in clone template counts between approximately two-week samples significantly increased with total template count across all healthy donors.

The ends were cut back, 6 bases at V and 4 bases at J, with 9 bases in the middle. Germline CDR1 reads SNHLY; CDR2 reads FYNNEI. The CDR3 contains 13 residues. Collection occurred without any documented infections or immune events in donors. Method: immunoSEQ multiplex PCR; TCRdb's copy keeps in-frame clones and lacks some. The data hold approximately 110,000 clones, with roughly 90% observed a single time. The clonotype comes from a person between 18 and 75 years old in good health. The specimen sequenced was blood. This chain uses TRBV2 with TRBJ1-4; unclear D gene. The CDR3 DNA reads TGTGCCAGCAGACCGGACGGTAATGAAAAACTGTTTTTT. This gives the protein CASRPDGNEKLFF.